The 8 T cell receptor beta chains below were found in one sample sequenced in a study of cytomegalovirus exposure and HLA in healthy donors. Some clones are missing from TCRdb's copy, which holds only in-frame ones; the method was immunoSEQ multiplex PCR. In the table there are 71,000 or so clones, just under 95% of which are singletons. The material sequenced was PBMCs. These receptors were taken from a man aged 18-30 years in good health and CMV-seropositive.

V is TRBV5-8 and J is TRBJ2-7, with a possible D match to TRBD2 (5 bases). CDR1 SGHTS and CDR2 YDEGEE come from the germline V gene. CDR3 size: 15 residues. CDR3 in amino acids: CASSFHPIGLQSLMV. Here the CDR3 DNA reads TGTGCCAGCAGCTTTCATCCGATTGGACTCCAGTCCCTCATGGTC.

Turning to this clone: The sample holds other DNA sequences that translate to the same CDR3. The V call is TRBV18, the J call TRBJ2-7; 11 bases match TRBD2. With 0 bases clipped from V and 2 bases from J, the junction kept 0 bases outside the gene matches. Germline-derived CDR1 and CDR2 are KGHSH and LQKENI. The CDR3 loop spans 15 amino acids. The CDR3 DNA follows: TGTGCCAGCTCACCACCACTAGCGGGGGCCTACGAGCAGTACTTC. This encodes CASSPPLAGAYEQYF.

This clone was found once. J is TRBJ2-1 and V is TRBV5-4, with TRBD2 matching over 13 bases. The length of the CDR3 is 15 residues. Germline assignment: CDR1 SGHNT and CDR2 YYREEE (reference sequence). The V gene end was trimmed by 4 bases and the J gene end by 14 bases; junction bases not matched to a gene: 12. The CDR3 region has the DNA TGTGCCAGCAGCCTTGGACTAGCGGGAGCGCGGGAGGAGTTCTTC. Its protein is CASSLGLAGAREEFF.

V is TRBV5-1 and J is TRBJ2-3; tentatively, D is TRBD2 (6 bases). CDR3 length: 14 residues. V was trimmed by 4 bases and J by 0 bases, leaving 9 bases between them. Germline V gene sequence: CDR1 SGHRS, CDR2 YFSETQ. The CDR3 bases are TGCGCCAGCAGCACTGGGACTAGCACAGATACGCAGTATTTT. Translation: CASSTGTSTDTQYF. Using reference TRBV5-1 and TRBJ2-3 for the parts outside the CDR3, the full variable domain is KAGVTQTPRYLIKTRGQQVTLSCSPISGHRSVSWYQQTPGQGLQFLFEYFSETQRNKGNFPGRFSGRQFSNSRSEMNVSTLELGDSALYLCASSTGTSTDTQYFGPGTRLTVL.

The rearrangement links TRBV5-4 to TRBJ2-7, with 10 bases lining up with TRBD2. V gave up 4 bases and J gave up 4 bases; unmatched junction bases: 11. There are 16 residues in the CDR3. From germline, CDR1 is SGHNT and CDR2 YYREEE (reference sequence). The CDR3 sequence: CASSPGPLAGEYEQYF. In nucleotides, the CDR3 is TGTGCCAGCAGCCCCGGCCCCCTAGCGGGGGAATACGAGCAGTACTTC.

This clone occurred a few times. This chain connects TRBV5-8 to TRBJ2-5; 7 bases are shared with TRBD1. Germline V gives CDR1 SGHTS, CDR2 YDEGEE. The J segment lost 5 bases and the V segment lost 0 bases, leaving 1 base of the junction unmatched. CDR3 length equals 13 residues. This CDR3 is CASSLDRGETQYF. CDR3 DNA sequence: TGTGCCAGCAGCTTGGACAGGGGTGAGACCCAGTACTTC. Using reference TRBV5-8 and TRBJ2-5 for the parts outside the CDR3, the full variable domain is EAGVTQSPTHLIKTRGQQATLRCSPISGHTSVYWYQQALGLGLQFLLWYDEGEERNRGNFPPRFSGRQFPNYSSELNVNALELEDSALYLCASSLDRGETQYFGPGTRLLVL.

The V gene is TRBV19, the J gene TRBJ1-5; TRBD1 agrees at 10 bases. The CDR3 has 18 residues. Trimming removed 6 bases from V and 2 bases from J; junction bases left unmatched: 13. CDR1 and CDR2 from the germline V gene are LNHDA and SQIVND (reference sequence). The CDR3 loop is CASSFGTGAGGGNQPQHF. The CDR3 nucleotides are TGTGCCAGTAGCTTCGGGACAGGGGCCGGGGGTGGCAATCAGCCCCAGCATTTT.

The genes are TRBV19 and TRBJ2-5; tentatively, D is TRBD1 (6 bases). V gave up 3 bases and J gave up 5 bases, with 22 bases separating them. Germline values: CDR1 LNHDA, CDR2 SQIVND (reference sequence). The CDR3 runs 17 residues. This chain's CDR3 is CASSMWDPGAVRETQYF. The CDR3 coding sequence is TGTGCCAGTAGTATGTGGGACCCAGGGGCCGTAAGGGAGACCCAGTACTTC.